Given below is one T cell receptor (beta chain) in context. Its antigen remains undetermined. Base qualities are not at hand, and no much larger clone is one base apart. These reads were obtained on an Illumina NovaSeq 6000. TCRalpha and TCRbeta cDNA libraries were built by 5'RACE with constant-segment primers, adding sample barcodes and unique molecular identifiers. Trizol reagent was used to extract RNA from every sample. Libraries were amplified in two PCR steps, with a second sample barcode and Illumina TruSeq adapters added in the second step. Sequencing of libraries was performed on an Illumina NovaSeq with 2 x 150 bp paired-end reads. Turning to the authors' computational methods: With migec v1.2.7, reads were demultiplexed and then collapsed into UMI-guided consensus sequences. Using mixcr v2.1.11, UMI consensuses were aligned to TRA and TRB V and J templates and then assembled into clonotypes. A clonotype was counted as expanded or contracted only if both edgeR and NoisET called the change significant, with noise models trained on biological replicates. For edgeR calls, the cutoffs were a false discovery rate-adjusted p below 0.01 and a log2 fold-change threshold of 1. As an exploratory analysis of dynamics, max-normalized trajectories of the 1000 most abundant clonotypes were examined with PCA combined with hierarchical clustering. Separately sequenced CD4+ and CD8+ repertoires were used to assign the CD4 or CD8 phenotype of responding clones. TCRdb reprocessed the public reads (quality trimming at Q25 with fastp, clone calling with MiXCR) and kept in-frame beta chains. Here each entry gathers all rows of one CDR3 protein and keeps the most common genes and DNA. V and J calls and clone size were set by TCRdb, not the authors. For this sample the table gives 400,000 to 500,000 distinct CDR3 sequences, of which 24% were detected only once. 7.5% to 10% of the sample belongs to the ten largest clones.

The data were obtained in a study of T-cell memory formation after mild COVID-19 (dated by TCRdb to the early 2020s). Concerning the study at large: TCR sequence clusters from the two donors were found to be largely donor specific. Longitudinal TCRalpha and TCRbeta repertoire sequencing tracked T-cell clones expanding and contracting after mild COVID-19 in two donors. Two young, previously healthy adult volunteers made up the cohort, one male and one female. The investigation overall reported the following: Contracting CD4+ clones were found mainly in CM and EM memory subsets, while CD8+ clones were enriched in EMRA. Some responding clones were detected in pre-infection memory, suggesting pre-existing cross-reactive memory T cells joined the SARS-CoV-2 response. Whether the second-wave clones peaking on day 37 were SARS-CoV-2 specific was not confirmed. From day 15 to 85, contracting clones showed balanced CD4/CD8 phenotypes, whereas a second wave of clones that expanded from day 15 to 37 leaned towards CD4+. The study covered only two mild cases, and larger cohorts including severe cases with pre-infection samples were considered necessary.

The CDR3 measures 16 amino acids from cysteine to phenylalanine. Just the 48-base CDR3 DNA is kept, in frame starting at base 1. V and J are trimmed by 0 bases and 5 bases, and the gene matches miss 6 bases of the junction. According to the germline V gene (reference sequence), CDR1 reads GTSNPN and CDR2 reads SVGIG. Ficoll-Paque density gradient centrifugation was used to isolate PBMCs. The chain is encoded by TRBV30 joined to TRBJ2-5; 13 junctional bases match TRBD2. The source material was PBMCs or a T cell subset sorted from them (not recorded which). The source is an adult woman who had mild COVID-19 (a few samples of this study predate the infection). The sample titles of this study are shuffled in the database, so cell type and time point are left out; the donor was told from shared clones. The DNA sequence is TGTGCCTGGAGTGTAGGGACTAGCGGGATCGGTGAGACCCAGTACTTC. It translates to CAWSVGTSGIGETQYF.